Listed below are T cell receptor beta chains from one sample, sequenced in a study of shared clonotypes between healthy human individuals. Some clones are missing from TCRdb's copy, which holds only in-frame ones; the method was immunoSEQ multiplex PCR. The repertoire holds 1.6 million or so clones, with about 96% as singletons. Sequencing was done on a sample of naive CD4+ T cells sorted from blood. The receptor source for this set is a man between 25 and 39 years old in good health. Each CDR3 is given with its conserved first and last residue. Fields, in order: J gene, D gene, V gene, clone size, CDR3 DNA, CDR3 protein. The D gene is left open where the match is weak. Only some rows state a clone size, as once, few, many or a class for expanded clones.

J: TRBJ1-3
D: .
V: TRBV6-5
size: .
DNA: TGTGCCAGCAGTTACGGCCTGGGAGACTCTGGAAACACCATATATTTT
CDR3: CASSYGLGDSGNTIYF

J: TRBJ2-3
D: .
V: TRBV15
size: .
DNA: TGTGCCACCAGCAGAGAGACAGATACGCAGTATTTT
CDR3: CATSRETDTQYF

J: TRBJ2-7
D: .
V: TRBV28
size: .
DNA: TGTGCCACCGCGGAAAAGGTGCAGTACTTC
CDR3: CATAEKVQYF

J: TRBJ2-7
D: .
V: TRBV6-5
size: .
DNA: TGTGCCAGCAGTTTAGCGGAGAGCTCCTACGAGCAGTACTTC
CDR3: CASSLAESSYEQYF

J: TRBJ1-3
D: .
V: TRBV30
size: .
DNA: TGTGCCTGGAGTCTAGAGGTAAACACCATATATTTT
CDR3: CAWSLEVNTIYF

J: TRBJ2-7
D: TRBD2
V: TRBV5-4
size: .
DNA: TGTGCCAGCAGCTTTATAGCGGGAGACGAGCAGTACTTC
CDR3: CASSFIAGDEQYF

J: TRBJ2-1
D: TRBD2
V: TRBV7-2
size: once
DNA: TGTGCCAGCAGCCCGACTAGCGTCGGGCAGTTCTTC
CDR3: CASSPTSVGQFF

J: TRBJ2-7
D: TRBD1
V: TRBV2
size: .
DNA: TGTGCCAGCAGCAGGTCGTGGACAGGGGGCCACGAGCAGTACTTC
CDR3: CASSRSWTGGHEQYF

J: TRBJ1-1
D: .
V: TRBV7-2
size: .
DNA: TGTGCCAGCAGACATGGGAGCCAGAACACTGAAGCTTTCTTT
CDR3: CASRHGSQNTEAFF

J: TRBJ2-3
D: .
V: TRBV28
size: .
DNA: TGTGCCAGCACATCTATGGTCACAGATACGCAGTATTTT
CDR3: CASTSMVTDTQYF

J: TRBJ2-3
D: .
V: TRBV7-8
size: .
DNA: TGTGCCAGCAGCGCAGGGCCCGGAATTAAACCCACAGATACGCAGTATTTT
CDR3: CASSAGPGIKPTDTQYF

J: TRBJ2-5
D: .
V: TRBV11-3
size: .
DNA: TGTGCCAGCAGCTTAGGCTTGGACAGTCAAGAGACCCAGTACTTC
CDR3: CASSLGLDSQETQYF

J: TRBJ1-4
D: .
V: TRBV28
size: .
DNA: TGTGCCAGCAGGCCGCTCAGGGGAGGAGATGAAAAACTGTTTTTT
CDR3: CASRPLRGGDEKLFF

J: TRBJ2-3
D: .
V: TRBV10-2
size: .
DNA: TGCGCCAGCACCCTAGAGGGGGAGGGCCTGGATACGCAGTATTTT
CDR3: CASTLEGEGLDTQYF

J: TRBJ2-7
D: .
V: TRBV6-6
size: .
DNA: TGTGCCAGCAGTTACGCATCGGAGGTGTACTTC
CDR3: CASSYASEVYF

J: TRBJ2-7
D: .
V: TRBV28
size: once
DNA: TGTGCCAGCAGTTCCTCGTCCTACGAGCAGTACTTC
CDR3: CASSSSSYEQYF

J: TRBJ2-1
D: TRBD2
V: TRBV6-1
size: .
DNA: TGTGCCAGTAGCGGGAGGCTCTACAATGAGCAGTTCTTC
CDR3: CASSGRLYNEQFF

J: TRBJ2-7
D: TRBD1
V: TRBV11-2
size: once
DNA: TGTGCCAGCAGCTTAGCAGCCGGGGGACAGGGTCACGAGCAGTACTTC
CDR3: CASSLAAGGQGHEQYF

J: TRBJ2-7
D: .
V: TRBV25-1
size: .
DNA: TGTGCCAGCAGTGATCGCTACGAGCAGTACTTC
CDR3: CASSDRYEQYF

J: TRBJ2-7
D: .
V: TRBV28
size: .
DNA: TGTGCCAGCAGGACACTCTTCGAGCAGTACTTC
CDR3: CASRTLFEQYF

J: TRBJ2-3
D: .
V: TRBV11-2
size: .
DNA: TGTGCCAGCAGCCTATTTAGGGGGGACACAGATACGCAGTATTTT
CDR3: CASSLFRGDTDTQYF

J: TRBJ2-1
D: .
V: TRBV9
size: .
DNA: TGTGCCAGCAGCGTAGGTGAAGGGGGCTCCTACAATGAGCAGTTCTTC
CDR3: CASSVGEGGSYNEQFF

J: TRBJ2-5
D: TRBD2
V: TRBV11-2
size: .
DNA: TGTGCCAGCAGCAGGGGGCGGGAGGGCCAAGAGACCCAGTACTTC
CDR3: CASSRGREGQETQYF

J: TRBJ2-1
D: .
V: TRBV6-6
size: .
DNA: TGTGCCAGCAGGACCGCCGGCAATGAGCAGTTCTTC
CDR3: CASRTAGNEQFF

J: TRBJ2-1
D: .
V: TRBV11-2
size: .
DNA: TGTGCCAGCAGCTTATCCGGGGCTGAGCAGTTCTTC
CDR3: CASSLSGAEQFF

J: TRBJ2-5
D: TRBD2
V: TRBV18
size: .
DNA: TGTGCCAGCTCACACCTTAGCGGGAGTGAGACCCAGTACTTC
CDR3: CASSHLSGSETQYF

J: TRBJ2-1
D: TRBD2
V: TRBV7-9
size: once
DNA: TGTGCCAGCAGCTTTACTAGCGGGACCTACAATGAGCAGTTCTTC
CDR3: CASSFTSGTYNEQFF

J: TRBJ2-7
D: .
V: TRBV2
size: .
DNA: TGTGCCAGCAGGGCAGGGGGGGCGTCCTACGAGCAGTACTTC
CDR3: CASRAGGASYEQYF

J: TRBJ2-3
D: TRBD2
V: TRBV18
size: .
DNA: TGTGCCAGCTCACCACTCACCGGGACTAGCGGACGAGATACGCAGTATTTT
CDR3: CASSPLTGTSGRDTQYF

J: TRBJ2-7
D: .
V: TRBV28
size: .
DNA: TGTGCCAGCGGGGGGTCCAATAAGGGCTACGAGCAGTACTTC
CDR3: CASGGSNKGYEQYF

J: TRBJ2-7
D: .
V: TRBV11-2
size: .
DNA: TGTGCCAGCAGCTACCGGGACTACGAGCAGTACTTC
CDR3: CASSYRDYEQYF

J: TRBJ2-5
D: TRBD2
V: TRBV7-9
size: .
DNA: TGTGCCAGCAGCTTAAGAGAACTAGCGGGACCGTCCTCGGGAGAGACCCAGTACTTC
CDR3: CASSLRELAGPSSGETQYF

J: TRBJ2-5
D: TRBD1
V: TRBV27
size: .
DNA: TGTGCCAGCAGTGGCAGGGGGCGCGGGGAGACCCAGTACTTC
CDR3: CASSGRGRGETQYF

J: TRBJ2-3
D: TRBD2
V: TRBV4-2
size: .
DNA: TGTGCCAGCAGCCAAGGGTTAGCGGGAGGGATGGATACGCAGTATTTT
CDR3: CASSQGLAGGMDTQYF

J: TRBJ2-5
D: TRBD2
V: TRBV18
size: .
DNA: TGTGCCAGCTCAACCACTAGCGGTTCGTACCAAGAGACCCAGTACTTC
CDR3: CASSTTSGSYQETQYF

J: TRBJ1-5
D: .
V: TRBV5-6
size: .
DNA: TGTGCCAGCAGCTTAGCCGGGACGGATAGCAATCAGCCCCAGCATTTT
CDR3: CASSLAGTDSNQPQHF

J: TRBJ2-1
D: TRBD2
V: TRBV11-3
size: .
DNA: TGTGCCAGCAGCTTAGATCAGGCTGGGGCGGGAGGCTACAATGAGCAGTTCTTC
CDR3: CASSLDQAGAGGYNEQFF

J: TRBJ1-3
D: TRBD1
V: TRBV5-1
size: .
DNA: TGCGCCAGCAGCCCCGGGACAGGGATGGGAAACACCATATATTTT
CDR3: CASSPGTGMGNTIYF

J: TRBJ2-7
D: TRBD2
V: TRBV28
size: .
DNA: TGTGCCAGCAGCCGAACTAGCGGGAGCCGTTACGAGCAGTACTTC
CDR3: CASSRTSGSRYEQYF

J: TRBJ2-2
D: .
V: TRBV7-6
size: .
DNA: TGTGCCAGCAGCTTAGGAGGAGGGTCGAACACCGGGGAGCTGTTTTTT
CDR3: CASSLGGGSNTGELFF

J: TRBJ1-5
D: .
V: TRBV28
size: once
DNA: TGTGCCAGCAGTTTACGAGGGACCCTCCAGCCCCAGCATTTT
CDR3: CASSLRGTLQPQHF

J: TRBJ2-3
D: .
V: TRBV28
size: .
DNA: TGTGCCAGCAGTTCCCAATTCCGGTCCGATACGCAGTATTTT
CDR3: CASSSQFRSDTQYF